This is a list of T cell receptor beta chains from one sample in a study of cytomegalovirus exposure and HLA in healthy donors. The method was immunoSEQ multiplex PCR; TCRdb's version includes in-frame clones alone and lacks a portion of them. The sample holds about 62,000 clones, more than 75% seen once. Sequenced sample: PBMCs. Every receptor here comes from a man aged 18-30 years in good health and CMV-seronegative. CDR3s include the opening cysteine and the closing phenylalanine or tryptophan. Each record gives: J gene, clone size, D gene, V gene, CDR3 protein, CDR3 DNA. The D gene is left open where the match is weak. A row's size may be missing; if present it is once, few, many or a size class.

TRBJ2-3,NA,NA,TRBV6-5,CASISGVTDTQYF,TGTGCCAGCATTTCCGGGGTCACAGATACGCAGTATTTT
TRBJ2-7,NA,TRBD1,TRBV25-1,CASSDVQGAREQYF,TGTGCCAGCAGTGACGTGCAGGGGGCGCGTGAGCAGTACTTC
TRBJ2-7,few,NA,TRBV7-9,CASSSWDTTYEQYF,TGTGCCAGCAGCTCGTGGGACACTACCTACGAGCAGTACTTC
TRBJ2-5,NA,TRBD1,TRBV5-4,CASIRQGSETQYF,TGTGCCAGCATCCGACAGGGGAGCGAGACCCAGTACTTC
TRBJ2-3,NA,NA,TRBV11-2,CASNGGVGVTDTQYF,TGTGCCAGCAACGGCGGGGTGGGAGTCACAGATACGCAGTATTTT
TRBJ1-2,NA,TRBD1,TRBV10-3,CAISESQGGDGYTF,TGTGCCATCAGTGAGTCGCAAGGGGGCGACGGCTACACCTTC
TRBJ2-3,NA,NA,TRBV30,CAWSLIGKGMIGTDTQYF,TGTGCCTGGAGTTTAATCGGGAAAGGGATGATCGGCACAGATACGCAGTATTTT
TRBJ1-5,NA,NA,TRBV21-1,CASSGPESDQPQHF,TGTGCCAGCAGCGGGCCAGAGTCTGATCAGCCCCAGCATTTT
TRBJ1-1,NA,NA,TRBV9,CASSGGQLRNTEAFF,TGTGCCAGCAGCGGAGGACAGCTAAGGAACACTGAAGCTTTCTTT
TRBJ1-5,NA,NA,TRBV5-1,CASSLGQSNQPQHF,TGCGCCAGCAGCTTGGGCCAGTCCAATCAGCCCCAGCATTTT
TRBJ2-3,NA,TRBD1,TRBV15,CATSRDIQGEDTQYF,TGTGCCACCAGCAGAGATATACAGGGGGAAGATACGCAGTATTTT
TRBJ1-4,NA,NA,TRBV7-9,CASSLSPSVANEKLFF,TGTGCCAGCAGCTTGTCCCCGTCGGTGGCTAATGAAAAACTGTTTTTT
TRBJ1-2,NA,TRBD1,TRBV30,CAWSFAGQGRGYTF,TGTGCCTGGAGTTTTGCGGGACAGGGGCGAGGCTACACCTTC
TRBJ1-4,few,NA,TRBV28,CASSLMRQGKEKLFF,TGTGCCAGCAGTTTAATGCGTCAGGGGAAAGAAAAACTGTTTTTT
TRBJ2-7,NA,TRBD2,TRBV5-1,CASSSGTSGYEQYF,TGCGCCAGCAGCTCCGGGACTAGCGGCTACGAGCAGTACTTC
TRBJ2-2,NA,NA,TRBV18,CASSLPGGAGELFF,TGTGCCAGCTCTCTCCCAGGAGGGGCCGGGGAGCTGTTTTTT
TRBJ2-6,NA,NA,TRBV9,CASSVDSQAGSGANVLTF,TGTGCCAGCAGCGTAGATTCGCAGGCTGGCTCTGGGGCCAACGTCCTGACTTTC
TRBJ1-6,NA,NA,TRBV16,CASSQRPESSYNSPLHF,TGTGCCAGCAGCCAACGACCGGAGAGCTCCTATAATTCACCCCTCCACTTT
TRBJ2-5,NA,TRBD2,TRBV7-2,CASSASGTSGETQYF,TGTGCCAGCAGCGCCTCCGGGACTAGCGGGGAGACCCAGTACTTC
TRBJ2-1,NA,NA,TRBV6-1,CASSPRRDPHNEQFF,TGTGCCAGCAGCCCTCGGAGGGATCCCCACAATGAGCAGTTCTTC
TRBJ1-4,NA,TRBD1,TRBV2,CARLDRGKPTAKKLFF,TGTGCCAGATTGGACAGGGGGAAACCAACGGCGAAAAAACTGTTTTTT
TRBJ1-1,NA,NA,TRBV11-3,CASSPGFQAFF,TGTGCCAGCAGCCCAGGGTTCCAAGCTTTCTTT
TRBJ2-3,NA,TRBD2,TRBV2,CASSASGATDTQYF,TGTGCCAGCAGTGCGAGCGGGGCCACAGATACGCAGTATTTT
TRBJ2-1,NA,NA,TRBV4-1,CASSQDPTGYNEQFF,TGCGCCAGCAGCCAAGATCCGACAGGCTACAATGAGCAGTTCTTC
TRBJ1-2,NA,TRBD1,TRBV28,CASSLRGGFSYGYTF,TGTGCCAGCAGTTTAAGAGGGGGCTTCTCCTATGGCTACACCTTC
TRBJ1-1,NA,NA,TRBV5-1,CASSQGGGTEAFF,TGCGCCAGCAGTCAGGGTGGCGGCACTGAAGCTTTCTTT
TRBJ1-2,NA,NA,TRBV5-4,CASSFQAGADSSYGYTF,TGTGCCAGCAGCTTCCAAGCAGGGGCAGACTCTTCCTATGGCTACACCTTC
TRBJ1-5,NA,TRBD1,TRBV7-8,CASSPRQGIDQPQHF,TGTGCCAGCAGCCCCCGACAGGGGATAGATCAGCCCCAGCATTTT
TRBJ1-3,once,TRBD1,TRBV6-5,CASSQGAGNTIYF,TGTGCCAGCAGCCAGGGGGCTGGAAACACCATATATTTT
TRBJ1-2,NA,NA,TRBV29-1,CSVDGVYGYTF,TGCAGCGTTGACGGGGTCTATGGCTACACCTTC
TRBJ2-2,few,NA,TRBV2,CASSEARSNTGELFF,TGTGCCAGCAGTGAAGCCCGGTCTAACACCGGGGAGCTGTTTTTT
TRBJ1-2,NA,NA,TRBV11-3,CASSLREGVSGYTF,TGTGCCAGCAGCTTAAGGGAGGGCGTTAGTGGCTACACCTTC
TRBJ1-2,NA,TRBD1,TRBV7-6,CASSLGDRTLYGYTF,TGTGCCAGCAGCTTAGGGGACAGGACCCTCTATGGCTACACCTTC
TRBJ2-7,NA,NA,TRBV30,CAWSVQLWTYEQYF,TGTGCCTGGAGTGTACAACTTTGGACTTACGAGCAGTACTTC
TRBJ1-4,NA,NA,TRBV4-2,CASSQVGAGATNEKLFF,TGTGCCAGCAGCCAAGTCGGAGCCGGGGCAACTAATGAAAAACTGTTTTTT
TRBJ2-7,NA,NA,TRBV5-1,CASSSGGRGNEQYF,TGCGCCAGCAGTTCAGGGGGGCGAGGTAACGAGCAGTACTTC
TRBJ2-3,few,NA,TRBV6-6,CASGSGLSTDTQYF,TGTGCCAGCGGATCGGGACTGAGCACAGATACGCAGTATTTT
TRBJ1-5,once,TRBD1,TRBV9,CASSVGDSLLLGAQHF,TGTGCCAGCAGCGTAGGGGACAGTCTACTCCTCGGGGCCCAGCATTTT
TRBJ2-3,NA,NA,TRBV6-4,CASSDQGWDTQYF,TGTGCCAGCAGTGACCAGGGGTGGGATACGCAGTATTTT
TRBJ2-1,NA,NA,TRBV6-5,CASTRTGEQFF,TGTGCCAGCACCCGAACCGGGGAGCAGTTCTTC
TRBJ2-2,NA,NA,TRBV9,CASSVLRGTGELFF,TGTGCCAGCAGCGTCCTCCGGGGCACCGGGGAGCTGTTTTTT
TRBJ2-2,few,TRBD1,TRBV6-1,CASTWDRTELFF,TGTGCCAGCACCTGGGACAGGACGGAGCTGTTTTTT
TRBJ1-2,NA,NA,TRBV20-1,CSARGAVSYTF,TGCAGTGCTAGAGGGGCCGTGAGCTACACCTTC
TRBJ1-2,NA,NA,TRBV5-1,CASRSSSGGYTF,TGCGCCAGCAGGTCCTCCTCCGGTGGCTACACCTTC
TRBJ2-2,NA,TRBD1,TRBV11-1,CASSPTPTGGTGELFF,TGTGCCAGCAGCCCCACGCCCACAGGGGGCACCGGGGAGCTGTTTTTT
TRBJ2-2,NA,NA,TRBV11-3,CASSPNTGELFF,TGTGCCAGCAGCCCTAACACCGGGGAGCTGTTTTTT
TRBJ1-2,NA,NA,TRBV4-1,CASSRVAVMPRGYGYTF,TGCGCCAGCAGCCGTGTCGCAGTAATGCCAAGGGGGTATGGCTACACCTTC
TRBJ1-5,few,NA,TRBV4-1,CASSLQITSGGRSNQPQHF,TGCGCCAGCAGCCTCCAGATAACCTCGGGGGGGAGGAGCAATCAGCCCCAGCATTTT
TRBJ2-5,NA,TRBD1,TRBV5-1,CASSFLTGGQETQYF,TGCGCCAGCAGCTTCTTGACAGGGGGCCAAGAGACCCAGTACTTC
TRBJ1-1,NA,NA,TRBV2,CASGEANTEAFF,TGTGCCAGCGGGGAGGCGAACACTGAAGCTTTCTTT
TRBJ2-2,few,NA,TRBV7-3,CASSLTGGTGELFF,TGTGCCAGCAGCTTAACAGGGGGCACCGGGGAGCTGTTTTTT
TRBJ2-5,NA,TRBD2,TRBV4-1,CASSQEGTSAQETQYF,TGCGCCAGCAGCCAAGAGGGGACTAGCGCCCAAGAGACCCAGTACTTC
TRBJ2-7,NA,TRBD2,TRBV7-9,CASSAPTSGGRPTQQYF,TGTGCCAGCAGTGCGCCTACTAGCGGGGGGAGACCTACGCAGCAGTACTTC
TRBJ1-1,few,NA,TRBV28,CASSFRTDTEAFF,TGTGCCAGCAGTTTTCGGACAGACACTGAAGCTTTCTTT
TRBJ2-7,NA,TRBD2,TRBV29-1,CSGIAGVYEQYF,TGCAGCGGGATAGCGGGGGTCTACGAGCAGTACTTC
TRBJ1-3,NA,TRBD1,TRBV12-5,CASGGDRKSSGNTIYF,TGTGCTAGTGGTGGGGACAGGAAGAGCTCTGGAAACACCATATATTTT
TRBJ1-1,NA,TRBD1,TRBV18,CASSPLQGGWTEAFF,TGTGCCAGCTCACCTTTACAGGGGGGTTGGACTGAAGCTTTCTTT
TRBJ2-5,NA,NA,TRBV5-1,CASSYSSTYQETQYF,TGCGCCAGCAGCTATTCTAGTACGTACCAAGAGACCCAGTACTTC
TRBJ2-1,NA,TRBD1,TRBV5-1,CASSLASTGGNEQFF,TGCGCCAGCAGCTTGGCCTCGACAGGGGGCAATGAGCAGTTCTTC
TRBJ1-2,NA,NA,TRBV25-1,CASSESGRARDYGYTF,TGTGCCAGCAGTGAATCTGGCAGGGCACGAGACTATGGCTACACCTTC